This T cell receptor (beta chain) appears in the sequencing data of a study of control samples from healthy donors and cancer patients. Data came from immunoSEQ multiplex PCR; TCRdb stores just in-frame clones and leaves some out. This sample carries approximately 97,000 clones, under 95% of them seen once, and the ten largest clones take less than 2.5%. This clone was counted once. V lost 2 bases and J 4 bases, leaving 8 bases between the germline ends. CDR1 is SQVTM and CDR2 is ANQGSEA in the germline V gene. The CDR3 is 12 residues long. The sequencing input was blood. The clonotype was recovered from a woman aged 18-29 years in good health. This chain uses TRBV29-1 with TRBJ1-2, with no clear D. CDR3 sequence (DNA): TGCAGCGTTGAATCAAGGATCTATGGCTACACCTTC. Translation: CSVESRIYGYTF.